This is a list of T cell receptor beta chains from one sample in a study of T cells in Graves' hyperthyroidism and ophthalmopathy. TCRdb re-called the multiplex PCR reads through MiXCR, storing one row per CDR3 protein. In the table there are about 680,000 distinct CDR3 sequences, around 40% of which are singletons. Input material: blood. All receptors derive from a woman aged 40 to 55 with Graves' hyperthyroidism. The CDR3 runs from the conserved cysteine through the conserved F or W. Fields, in order: D gene, J gene, V gene, clone size, CDR3 DNA, CDR3 protein. A D gene is named only where the DNA matches it firmly. The listing skips clone size in some rows; elsewhere it reads once, few, many or a size class.

>NA|TRBJ1-1|TRBV24-1|NA
TGTGCCACCGGGGAGGGGATGACTGAAGCTTTCTTT
CATGEGMTEAFF
>NA|TRBJ2-5|TRBV19|NA
TGTGCCAGTAGTATAGGTTCTAGCCGGGAGACCCAGTACTTC
CASSIGSSRETQYF
>TRBD1|TRBJ1-1|TRBV12-3/TRBV12-4|NA
TGTGCCAGCGGAGCGGGGTCCCACAGGGGAAGGAGCACTGAAGCTTTCTTT
CASGAGSHRGRSTEAFF
>NA|TRBJ1-4|TRBV20-1|NA
TGCAGTGCTAGAGGATTTGGGGGGGGATCAACTAATGAAAAACTGTTTTTT
CSARGFGGGSTNEKLFF
>NA|TRBJ1-3|TRBV7-2|NA
TGTGCCAGCAGCTTAGGCCCCCCAGAAAACACCATATATTTT
CASSLGPPENTIYF
>TRBD2|TRBJ2-2|TRBV29-1|NA
TGCAGCGTTGAGACGGGAGGCAAGGACACCGGGGAGCTGTTTTTT
CSVETGGKDTGELFF
>NA|TRBJ2-7|TRBV7-2|few
TGTGCCAGCAGCCGCCGTCAAGTGGGCGCGACCTGGGTCTACGAGCAGTACTTC
CASSRRQVGATWVYEQYF
>TRBD1|TRBJ2-1|TRBV29-1|few
TGCAGCGTTGAGGGGAACTACCGGGACAGGGGAAATGAGCAGTTCTTC
CSVEGNYRDRGNEQFF
>NA|TRBJ1-5|TRBV4-3|many
TGCGCCAGCAGCCAAGACCCAGGGGCAGCCCAGCATTTT
CASSQDPGAAQHF
>NA|TRBJ2-2|TRBV2|NA
TGTGCCAGCAGTGAATTTTCGTCCCCCGGGGAGCTGTTTTTT
CASSEFSSPGELFF
>NA|TRBJ2-5|TRBV11-2|NA
TGTGCCAGCAGCCGATACAGGGAAGTGAGAGAGACCCAGTACTTC
CASSRYREVRETQYF
>TRBD2|TRBJ2-2|TRBV20-1|once
TGCAGTGCTAGAGATCCGGGACTAGCGGGGGAGCTGTTTTTT
CSARDPGLAGELFF
>TRBD1|TRBJ1-2|TRBV5-6|few
TGTGCCAGCAGCTTTAAGGGACAGGGATTCCATGGCTACACCTTC
CASSFKGQGFHGYTF
>NA|TRBJ2-7|TRBV9|NA
TGTGCCAGCAGCCCCCACCAGGGGAGGGACGAGCAGTACTTC
CASSPHQGRDEQYF
>TRBD1|TRBJ1-5|TRBV20-1|NA
TGCAGTGCTAGAGAGCCATGGACAGGGGATCAGCCCCAGCATTTT
CSAREPWTGDQPQHF
>NA|TRBJ1-2|TRBV13|NA
TGTGCCAGCAGCCCGGGACGGACGGTGGGCTACACCTTC
CASSPGRTVGYTF
>NA|TRBJ1-4|TRBV2|NA
TGTGCCAGCAGTCCCACAGGGACCGGGGGGAATGAAAAACTGTTTTTT
CASSPTGTGGNEKLFF
>NA|TRBJ1-3|TRBV9|NA
TGTGCCAGCAGCGTCCAAGAAGGGAACACCATATATTTT
CASSVQEGNTIYF
>NA|TRBJ1-2|TRBV13|many
TGTGCCAGCACCCGTAGACAGCTAGAGTTCTATGGCTACACCTTC
CASTRRQLEFYGYTF
>TRBD1|TRBJ1-6|TRBV7-9|NA
TGTGCCAGCAGCTTTATAGGAGGGGGCCTCCTAAATTCACCCCCCCACTTT
CASSFIGGGLLNSPPHF
>NA|TRBJ1-1|TRBV6-5|few
TGTGCCAGCAGTTTCTGGGGAAAGGAGGCTTTCTTT
CASSFWGKEAFF
>TRBD1|TRBJ2-3|TRBV29-1|NA
TGCAGCGTTCCCGACAGGGGAAACACAGATACGCAGTATTTT
CSVPDRGNTDTQYF
>NA|TRBJ1-2|TRBV4-3|NA
TGCGCCAGCAGCCAAGCGACAGACAAATTAGACTATGGCTACACCTTC
CASSQATDKLDYGYTF
>NA|TRBJ2-7|TRBV12-3/TRBV12-4|many
TGTGCCAGCAGTTTTTACGTTAGCTCCTACGAGCAGTACTTC
CASSFYVSSYEQYF